This T cell receptor (beta chain) emerged from a study of blood T cell repertoires in COVID-19. CDR1 is SGHAT, CDR2 FQNNGV, per germline. The CDR3 consists of 15 residues. V was pared by 3 bases and J by 2 bases, with 11 bases between. In the original workflow: The authors estimated nucleated cell counts from reference gene primer amplification. Assay used: immunoSEQ multiplex PCR; TCRdb lists only in-frame clones, some missing. The V and J calls and clone size were taken over from that table, and D and trimming were inferred from the DNA. The sample has roughly 170,000 clones, more than 75% seen once; the top ten hold roughly 17%.

V and J are TRBV11-2 and TRBJ2-1; D is perhaps TRBD2 (6 bases). This receptor was taken from a woman aged 45-65 years who had recovered from COVID-19. The sequencing input was PBMCs or T cells enriched from blood (not recorded which). The CDR3 bases are TGTGCCAGCAGCTTCGGAGGGAACCCCTACAATGAGCAGTTCTTC. Translated: CASSFGGNPYNEQFF.